The 4 T cell receptor beta chains reported below all come from one sample, sequenced in a study of blood T cell repertoires in COVID-19. Produced via immunoSEQ multiplex PCR; TCRdb's table is partial and in-frame only. The sample lists under 200,000 clones; 65% to 90% were seen once. The specimen was PBMCs or T cells enriched from blood (not recorded which). The origin of the receptors is a woman in her sixties or seventies with acute COVID-19.

This clone was detected once. The rearrangement joins TRBV28 to TRBJ2-3; 7 bases agree with TRBD1. The CDR3 covers 13 residues. Germline loops: CDR1 MDHEN, CDR2 SYDVKM. V gave up 2 bases and J gave up 4 bases; unmatched junction bases: 0. The CDR3 region is CASSLQGADTQYF. As DNA, the CDR3 is TGTGCCAGCAGTTTACAGGGGGCAGATACGCAGTATTTT.

This clone was detected only a few times. The V and J genes are TRBV11-3 and TRBJ2-3, with TRBD2 identical over 14 bases. Germline lookup yields CDR1 SGHNT and CDR2 YENEEA. The CDR3 is 16 amino acids. The junction had 4 bases not matched to a gene; V was cut back by 5 bases and J by 3 bases. The CDR3 protein is CASSHRLAGGTDTQYF. The DNA for the CDR3 is TGTGCCAGCAGCCACCGACTAGCGGGAGGGACAGATACGCAGTATTTT.

The V call is TRBV24-1, the J call TRBJ2-1, with D possibly TRBD1 on 7 matching bases. This CDR3 region has 15 residues. The V and J ends lost 2 bases and 2 bases respectively, with 9 bases between them. Germline V gene data show CDR1 as KGHDR and CDR2 as SFDVKD. CDR3 protein: CATSDWRGPYNEQFF. The CDR3 DNA reads as TGTGCCACCAGTGATTGGAGGGGGCCCTACAATGAGCAGTTCTTC.

The chain links TRBV9 to TRBJ1-4; 8 bases agree with TRBD1. Germline CDR1 and CDR2: SGDLS and YYNGEE. Germline trimming cut 0 bases from V and 7 bases from J; bases unmatched to any gene: 8. The CDR3 spans 16 residues. This CDR3 reads CASSVAPQGAGEKLFF. The CDR3 region has the DNA TGTGCCAGCAGCGTAGCTCCGCAGGGGGCCGGTGAAAAACTGTTTTTT.